The rows below give T cell receptor beta chains drawn from one sample of a study of blood T cells in healthy people across ages. From the 5' RACE reads, TCRdb called clonotypes with MiXCR, one entry per CDR3 protein. The repertoire holds roughly 730,000 distinct CDR3 sequences, with 56% as singletons. Sequencing was done on a sample of blood. All receptors come from a man between 35 and 55 years old in good health. The CDR3 runs from the conserved cysteine through the conserved F or W. The D gene is left open where the match is weak. Clone size is given for some rows only: seen once, a few or many times, or a class if the clone is expanded.

V gene	D gene	clone size	J gene	CDR3 protein	CDR3 DNA
TRBV12-3/TRBV12-4	-	-	TRBJ2-3	CASSRDPGLYTDTQYF	TGTGCCAGCAGCCGAGACCCGGGACTTTACACAGATACGCAGTATTTT
TRBV29-1	TRBD1	-	TRBJ1-2	CSIIGTGDGYTF	TGCAGCATAATCGGGACAGGGGACGGCTACACCTTC
TRBV12-5	-	few	TRBJ2-3	CASGLDDSHTQYF	TGTGCTAGTGGTTTGGACGACAGCCATACGCAGTATTTT
TRBV7-2	TRBD1	-	TRBJ2-5	CASSFGTGAYNEQYF	TGTGCCAGCAGCTTCGGGACAGGTGCCTACAATGAGCAGTACTTC
TRBV10-3	-	many	TRBJ2-5	CAIRDQETQYF	TGTGCCATCAGGGATCAAGAGACCCAGTACTTC
TRBV5-5	-	-	TRBJ2-5	CASSLEGGFQETQYF	TGTGCCAGCAGCTTGGAGGGGGGCTTCCAAGAGACCCAGTACTTC
TRBV28	-	-	TRBJ1-5	CASRDYSNQPQHF	TGTGCCAGCAGAGATTATAGCAATCAGCCCCAGCATTTT
TRBV7-6	-	-	TRBJ1-4	CASSLGQEVNEKLFF	TGTGCCAGCAGCTTAGGACAGGAAGTAAATGAAAAACTGTTTTTT
TRBV28	TRBD1	-	TRBJ2-5	CAILSPRGQGVETQYF	TGTGCCATCCTTTCCCCGAGGGGACAGGGCGTAGAGACCCAGTACTTC
TRBV7-2	-	-	TRBJ1-6	CASSANQPDNSPLHF	TGTGCCAGCAGCGCCAACCAGCCTGATAATTCACCCCTCCACTTT
TRBV11-2	TRBD2	-	TRBJ2-7	CASSFLWTSGSSLVEQYF	TGTGCCAGCAGCTTTTTATGGACTAGCGGGAGCTCCCTAGTCGAGCAGTACTTC
TRBV16	-	few	TRBJ2-7	CASSHGIYEQYF	TGTGCCAGCAGCCATGGGATATACGAGCAGTACTTC
TRBV6-6	TRBD1	-	TRBJ2-4	CASSYPGQGKNIQYF	TGTGCCAGCAGTTACCCGGGACAGGGTAAAAACATTCAGTACTTC
TRBV6-1	TRBD1	-	TRBJ1-2	CASTPDRGDYGYTF	TGTGCCAGCACCCCTGACAGGGGCGACTATGGCTACACCTTC
TRBV20-1	-	-	TRBJ2-5	CSASILVQETQYF	TGCAGTGCTAGTATTTTAGTACAAGAGACCCAGTACTTC
TRBV5-1	TRBD2	few	TRBJ2-7	CASSLVSGVGEQYF	TGCGCCAGCAGCTTGGTTAGCGGGGTAGGCGAGCAGTACTTC
TRBV29-1	-	-	TRBJ2-1	CSVITGARTGYNEQFF	TGCAGCGTCATCACGGGGGCGCGGACAGGTTACAATGAGCAGTTCTTC
TRBV2	TRBD2	-	TRBJ2-5	CASKPGLGLETQYF	TGTGCCAGCAAGCCGGGACTAGGGTTGGAGACCCAGTACTTC
TRBV7-2	-	few	TRBJ2-5	CASSPGGIEQETQYF	TGTGCCAGCAGCCCAGGGGGGATTGAGCAAGAGACCCAGTACTTC
TRBV6-2/TRBV6-3	TRBD1	once	TRBJ2-7	CASSVRDRGEQYF	TGTGCCAGCAGTGTCCGGGACAGAGGCGAGCAGTACTTC
TRBV2	-	few	TRBJ1-2	CASSPGTALNYGYTF	TGTGCCAGCAGTCCCGGTACGGCCCTGAACTATGGCTACACCTTC
TRBV15	-	-	TRBJ2-3	CATSRDYTDTQYF	TGTGCCACCAGCAGAGATTATACAGATACGCAGTATTTT
TRBV6-5	-	few	TRBJ1-4	CASSPGLAGSNEKLFF	TGTGCCAGCTCCCCGGGGTTGGCAGGGTCTAATGAAAAACTGTTTTTT
TRBV7-8	-	-	TRBJ2-7	CASSLGGQGTYEQYF	TGTGCCAGCAGTTTAGGAGGTCAGGGGACCTACGAGCAGTACTTC
TRBV6-2/TRBV6-3	-	once	TRBJ2-3	CASSYTGRSTDTQYF	TGTGCCAGCAGTTATACGGGACGTAGCACAGATACGCAGTATTTT
TRBV9	TRBD2	-	TRBJ2-5	CASSPRPVAGQETQYF	TGTGCCAGCAGCCCCCGCCCCGTAGCGGGACAAGAGACCCAGTACTTC
TRBV6-2/TRBV6-3	-	-	TRBJ2-7	CATLLTRLSYEQYF	TGTGCCACTCTTTTGACGCGTCTCTCCTACGAGCAGTACTTC
TRBV10-3	-	-	TRBJ1-6	CAISGLGNSPLHF	TGTGCCATCAGTGGGCTGGGCAATTCACCCCTCCACTTT
TRBV14	TRBD2	-	TRBJ2-7	CASSLDPSLALAEKYRSYEQYF	TGTGCCAGCAGCCTCGACCCATCCCTAGCCCTAGCGGAGAAATATCGGTCCTACGAGCAGTACTTC
TRBV20-1	TRBD1	-	TRBJ2-5	CSAGPGGGETQYF	TGCAGTGCTGGCCCAGGGGGCGGAGAGACCCAGTACTTC
TRBV15	TRBD2	-	TRBJ2-3	CATSRRAGSTDTQYF	TGTGCCACCAGCAGACGAGCGGGAAGCACAGATACGCAGTATTTT
TRBV3-1	-	-	TRBJ2-5	CASSQGDVGAETQYF	TGTGCCAGCAGCCAAGGAGACGTGGGGGCAGAGACCCAGTACTTC
TRBV6-5	-	-	TRBJ2-7	CASPQVNSYEQYF	TGTGCCAGCCCCCAGGTGAACTCCTACGAGCAGTACTTC
TRBV6-5	TRBD2	many	TRBJ2-3	CASSNFPTGLAGDTQYF	TGTGCCAGCAGTAACTTCCCGACAGGTCTAGCGGGAGATACGCAGTATTTT
TRBV6-2/TRBV6-3	TRBD2	-	TRBJ2-4	CASSPKGLAGSREQYF	TGTGCCAGCAGCCCAAAAGGACTAGCGGGCTCGAGGGAGCAGTACTTC
TRBV7-9	-	-	TRBJ2-2	CASSLLVGANTGELFF	TGTGCCAGCAGCTTACTAGTTGGGGCGAACACCGGGGAGCTGTTTTTT
TRBV6-5	-	-	TRBJ2-4	CASRLTGGNIQYF	TGTGCCAGCAGGCTGACAGGAGGCAACATTCAGTACTTC
TRBV3-1	TRBD1	-	TRBJ2-7	CASSQFSDRPTYEQYF	TGTGCCAGCAGCCAGTTTTCGGACAGGCCGACCTACGAGCAGTACTTC
TRBV27	-	-	TRBJ1-6	CASSWMRGDSPLHF	TGTGCCAGCAGTTGGATGCGGGGAGATTCACCCCTCCACTTT
TRBV14	-	once	TRBJ1-1	CASSQELITGSMTEAFF	TGTGCCAGCAGCCAAGAGCTAATTACAGGGTCAATGACTGAAGCTTTCTTT
TRBV6-6	TRBD1	-	TRBJ2-7	CASSRDSQYEQYF	TGTGCCAGCAGTCGGGACAGTCAATACGAGCAGTACTTC
TRBV20-1	-	once	TRBJ1-1	CSAREQGGATEAFF	TGCAGTGCTAGAGAACAGGGTGGCGCCACTGAAGCTTTCTTT
TRBV6-2/TRBV6-3	TRBD1	-	TRBJ1-5	CASTQQGQPQHF	TGTGCCAGCACGCAACAGGGGCAGCCCCAGCATTTT
TRBV2	-	-	TRBJ2-7	CASRPIGNEQYF	TGTGCCAGCAGGCCGATCGGGAACGAGCAGTACTTC
TRBV6-5	-	-	TRBJ1-2	CASSYTMSDGYTF	TGTGCCAGCAGTTACACAATGAGCGATGGCTACACCTTC
TRBV20-1	-	-	TRBJ1-5	CSVLGGQPQHF	TGCAGTGTGCTGGGGGGTCAGCCCCAGCATTTT
TRBV4-2	-	-	TRBJ2-1	CASSRRRADYNEQFF	TGTGCCAGCAGTCGTCGACGAGCGGACTACAATGAGCAGTTCTTC